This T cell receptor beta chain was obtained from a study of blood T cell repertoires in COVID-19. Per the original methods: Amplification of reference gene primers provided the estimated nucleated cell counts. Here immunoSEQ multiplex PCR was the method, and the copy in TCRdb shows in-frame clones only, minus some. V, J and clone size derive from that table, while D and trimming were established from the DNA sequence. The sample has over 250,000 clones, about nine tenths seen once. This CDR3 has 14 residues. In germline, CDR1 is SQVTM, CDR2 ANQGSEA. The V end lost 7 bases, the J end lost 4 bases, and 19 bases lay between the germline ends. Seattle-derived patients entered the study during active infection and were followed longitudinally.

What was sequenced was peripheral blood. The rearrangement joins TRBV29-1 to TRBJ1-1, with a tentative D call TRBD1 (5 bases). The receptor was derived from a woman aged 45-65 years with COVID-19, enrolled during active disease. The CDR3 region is CSGRLTSRATEAFF. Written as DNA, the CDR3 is TGCAGCGGTCGCCTTACGTCCAGGGCCACTGAAGCTTTCTTT.